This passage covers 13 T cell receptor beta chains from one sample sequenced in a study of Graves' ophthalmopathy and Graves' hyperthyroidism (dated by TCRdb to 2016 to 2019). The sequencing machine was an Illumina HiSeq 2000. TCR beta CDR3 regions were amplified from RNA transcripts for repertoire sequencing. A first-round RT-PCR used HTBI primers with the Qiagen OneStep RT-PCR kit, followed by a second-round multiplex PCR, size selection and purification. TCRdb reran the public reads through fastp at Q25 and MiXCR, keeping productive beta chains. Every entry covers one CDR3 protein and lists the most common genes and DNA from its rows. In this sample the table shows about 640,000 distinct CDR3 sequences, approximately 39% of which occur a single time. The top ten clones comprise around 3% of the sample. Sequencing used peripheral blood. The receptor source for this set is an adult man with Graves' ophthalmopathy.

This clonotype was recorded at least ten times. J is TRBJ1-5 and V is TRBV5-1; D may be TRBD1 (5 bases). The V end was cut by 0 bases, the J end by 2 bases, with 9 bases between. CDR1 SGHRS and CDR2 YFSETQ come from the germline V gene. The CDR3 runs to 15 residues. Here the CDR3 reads CASSLAGARNQPQHF. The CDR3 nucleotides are TGCGCCAGCAGCTTGGCCGGGGCGCGCAATCAGCCCCAGCATTTT.

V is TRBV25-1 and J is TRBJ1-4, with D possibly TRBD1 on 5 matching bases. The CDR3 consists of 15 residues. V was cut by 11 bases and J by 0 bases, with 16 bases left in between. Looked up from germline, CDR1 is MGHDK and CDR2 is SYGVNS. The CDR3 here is CAWRGFRATNEKLFF. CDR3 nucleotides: TGTGCCTGGAGGGGATTCAGAGCAACTAATGAAAAACTGTTTTTT.

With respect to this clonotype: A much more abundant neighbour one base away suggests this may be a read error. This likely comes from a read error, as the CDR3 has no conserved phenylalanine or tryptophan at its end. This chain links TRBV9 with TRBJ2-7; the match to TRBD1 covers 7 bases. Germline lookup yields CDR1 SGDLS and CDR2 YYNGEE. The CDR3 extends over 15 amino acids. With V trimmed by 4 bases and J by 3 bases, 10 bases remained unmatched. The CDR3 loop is CASSPDLGQIYEQYS. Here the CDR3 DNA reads TGTGCCAGCAGCCCCGACCTGGGACAGATCTACGAGCAGTACTCC.

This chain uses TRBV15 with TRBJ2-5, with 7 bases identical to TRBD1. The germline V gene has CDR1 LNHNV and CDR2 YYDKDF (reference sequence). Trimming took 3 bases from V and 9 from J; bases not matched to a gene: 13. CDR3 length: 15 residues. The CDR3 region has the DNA TGTGCCACCAGCAGGGACAGGAGAATAGATCAGCCCCAGTACTTC. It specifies CATSRDRRIDQPQYF.

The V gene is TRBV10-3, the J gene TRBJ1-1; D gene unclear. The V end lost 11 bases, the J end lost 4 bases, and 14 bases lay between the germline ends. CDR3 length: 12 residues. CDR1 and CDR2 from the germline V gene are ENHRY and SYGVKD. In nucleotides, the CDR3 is TGTGCCTTCCAGCGGGAGGGCACTGAAGCTTTCTTT. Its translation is CAFQREGTEAFF.

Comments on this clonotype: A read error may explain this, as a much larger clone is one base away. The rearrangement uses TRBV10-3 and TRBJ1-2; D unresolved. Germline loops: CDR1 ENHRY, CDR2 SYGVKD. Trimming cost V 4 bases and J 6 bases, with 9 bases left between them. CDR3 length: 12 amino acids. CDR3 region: CAISAKGDGYTF. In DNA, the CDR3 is TGTGCCATCAGTGCGAAGGGCGATGGCTACACCTTC.

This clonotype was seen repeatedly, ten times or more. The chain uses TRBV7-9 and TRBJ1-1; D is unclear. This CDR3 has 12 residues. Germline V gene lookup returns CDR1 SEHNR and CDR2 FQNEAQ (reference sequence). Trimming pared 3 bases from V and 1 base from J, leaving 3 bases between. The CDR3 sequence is CASSLKNTEAFF. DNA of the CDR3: TGTGCCAGCAGCTTGAAGAACACTGAAGCTTTCTTT.

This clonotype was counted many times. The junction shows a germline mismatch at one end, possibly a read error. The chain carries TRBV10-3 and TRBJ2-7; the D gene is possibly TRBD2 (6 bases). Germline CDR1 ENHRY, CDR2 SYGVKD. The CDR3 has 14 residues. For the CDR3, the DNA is TGTGCCAGCAGTGTAGTCGGGGGCTCCTACGAGCAGTACTTC. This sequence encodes CASSVVGGSYEQYF.

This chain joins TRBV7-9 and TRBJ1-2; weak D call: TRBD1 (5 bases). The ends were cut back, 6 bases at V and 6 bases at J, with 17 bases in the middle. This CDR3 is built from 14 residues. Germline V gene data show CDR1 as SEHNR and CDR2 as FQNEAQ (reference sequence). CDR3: CASRATGRIDGYTF. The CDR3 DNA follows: TGTGCCAGCAGAGCAACAGGCCGGATCGATGGCTACACCTTC.

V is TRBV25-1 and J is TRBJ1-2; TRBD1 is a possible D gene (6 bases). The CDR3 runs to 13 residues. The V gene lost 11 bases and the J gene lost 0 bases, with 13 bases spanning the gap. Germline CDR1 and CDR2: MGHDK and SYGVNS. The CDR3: CALGQRTNYGYTF. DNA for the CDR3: TGTGCCCTTGGACAGCGGACTAACTATGGCTACACCTTC.

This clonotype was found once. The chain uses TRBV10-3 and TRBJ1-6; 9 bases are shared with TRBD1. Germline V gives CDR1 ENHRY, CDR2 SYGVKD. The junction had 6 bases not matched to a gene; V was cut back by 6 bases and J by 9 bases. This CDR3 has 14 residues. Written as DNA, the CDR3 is TGTGCCATCAGGCCGGGACAGGGCCGTTCACCCCTCCACTTT. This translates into CAIRPGQGRSPLHF.

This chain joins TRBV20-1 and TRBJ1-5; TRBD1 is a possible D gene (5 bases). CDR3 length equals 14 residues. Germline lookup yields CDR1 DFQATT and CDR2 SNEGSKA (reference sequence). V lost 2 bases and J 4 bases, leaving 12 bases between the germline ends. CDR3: CSARSPGENQPQHF. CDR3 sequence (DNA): TGCAGTGCTAGATCGCCGGGGGAGAATCAGCCCCAGCATTTT.

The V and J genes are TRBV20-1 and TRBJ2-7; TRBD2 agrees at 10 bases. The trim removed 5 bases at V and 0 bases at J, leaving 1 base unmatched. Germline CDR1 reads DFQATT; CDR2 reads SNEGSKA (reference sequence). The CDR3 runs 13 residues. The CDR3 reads CSASSGGSYEQYF. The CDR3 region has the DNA TGCAGTGCTTCTAGCGGGGGCTCCTACGAGCAGTACTTC.